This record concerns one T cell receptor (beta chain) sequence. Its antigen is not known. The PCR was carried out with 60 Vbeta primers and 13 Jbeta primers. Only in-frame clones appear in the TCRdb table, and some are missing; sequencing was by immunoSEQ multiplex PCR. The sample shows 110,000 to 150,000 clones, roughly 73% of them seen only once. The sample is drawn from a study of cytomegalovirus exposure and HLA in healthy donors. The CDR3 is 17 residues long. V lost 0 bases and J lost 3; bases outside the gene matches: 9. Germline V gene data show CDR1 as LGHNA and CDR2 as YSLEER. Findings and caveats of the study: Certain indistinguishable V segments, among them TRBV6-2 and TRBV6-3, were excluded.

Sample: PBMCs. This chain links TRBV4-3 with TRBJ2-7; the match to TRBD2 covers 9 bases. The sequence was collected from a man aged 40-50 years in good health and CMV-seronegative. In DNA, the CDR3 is TGCGCCAGCAGCCAAGAGCCAGCGGGGGGCTCCCTCTACGAGCAGTACTTC. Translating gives CASSQEPAGGSLYEQYF.